Sequencing of this T cell receptor beta chain was carried out in a study of response to subunit inactivated influenza vaccine. V shed 7 bases and J shed 5 bases, with 15 bases lying between them. CDR1 MNHEY and CDR2 SMNVEV come from the germline V gene (reference sequence). This CDR3 has 13 residues. TCRdb recomputed calls from the RT-PCR reads with MiXCR, one row per CDR3 protein. Of roughly 520,000 distinct CDR3 sequences detected, over 25% appear once; the ten largest clones hold approximately 2%. The sequence was obtained from a man aged 45 to 65 who received an inactivated influenza vaccine. Material: CD4+ T cells sorted from PBMCs, obtained about 5 days after vaccination. The V call is TRBV27, the J call TRBJ2-7, with a possible D match to TRBD2 (6 bases). The CDR3 coding sequence is TGTGCCAGCACCTTTAGCGGAGGAGACGAGCAGTACTTC. It codes for CASTFSGGDEQYF.